This entry features one T cell receptor (beta chain) sequence. The entry originates in a study of cytotoxic CD8 clonotypes in ibrutinib-treated CLL. Trimming left V 4 bases short and J 5 bases short, with 6 bases between. Germline V gene sequence: CDR1 KGHSH, CDR2 LQKENI. CDR3 length: 11 amino acids. Profiling relied on immunoSEQ multiplex PCR, and the TCRdb table lists in-frame clones only, not all of them. Of some 85,000 clones listed, roughly 80% were seen once; the top ten hold approximately 23%. The chain joins TRBV18 to TRBJ2-7; D unresolved. The source was PBMCs, collected after 24 months of ibrutinib treatment. The clonotype comes from a human donor with chronic lymphocytic leukemia. CDR3 loop: CASSLAHEQYF. The DNA of the CDR3 is TGTGCCAGCTCACTTGCCCACGAGCAGTACTTC.